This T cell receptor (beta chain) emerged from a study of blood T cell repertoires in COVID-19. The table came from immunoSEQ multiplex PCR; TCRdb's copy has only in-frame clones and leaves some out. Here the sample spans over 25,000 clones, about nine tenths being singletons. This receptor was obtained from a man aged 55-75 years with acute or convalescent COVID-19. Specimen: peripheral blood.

The CDR3 protein is CASSTGQGSYNSPLHF. The CDR3 DNA sequence: TGTGCCAGCAGCACAGGACAGGGCTCCTATAATTCACCCCTCCACTTT. V gene TRBV5-6 combines with J gene TRBJ1-6, with 8 nucleotides matching TRBD1. V lost 4 bases and J lost 0; bases outside the gene matches: 3. The CDR3 totals 16 residues. CDR1 and CDR2 from the germline V gene are SGHDT and YYEEEE.